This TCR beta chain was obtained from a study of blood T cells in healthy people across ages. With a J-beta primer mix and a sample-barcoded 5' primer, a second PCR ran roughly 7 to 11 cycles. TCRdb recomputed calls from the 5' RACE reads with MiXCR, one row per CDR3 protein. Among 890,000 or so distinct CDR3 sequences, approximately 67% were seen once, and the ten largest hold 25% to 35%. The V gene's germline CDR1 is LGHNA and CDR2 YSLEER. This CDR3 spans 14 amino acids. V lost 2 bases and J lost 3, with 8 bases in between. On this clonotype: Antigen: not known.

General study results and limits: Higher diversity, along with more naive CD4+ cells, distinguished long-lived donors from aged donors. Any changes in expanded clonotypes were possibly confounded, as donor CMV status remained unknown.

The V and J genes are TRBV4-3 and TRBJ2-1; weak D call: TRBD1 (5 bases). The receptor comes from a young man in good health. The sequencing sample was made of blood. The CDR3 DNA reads TGCGCCAGCAGCCAAACGACAGTCTACAATGAGCAGTTCTTC. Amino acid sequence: CASSQTTVYNEQFF.